The rows below give T cell receptor beta chains drawn from one sample of a study of OX40 agonist ivuxolimab in advanced cancers. Here immunoSEQ multiplex PCR was the method, and the copy in TCRdb shows in-frame clones only, minus some. Of around 15,000 clones listed, around four fifths are singletons. The input for sequencing was CD4+ or CD8+ T cells sorted from blood, taken in a trial of the OX40 agonist ivuxolimab. The source is an adult with an advanced solid tumor such as melanoma, head and neck, liver or kidney cancer. CDR3s include the opening cysteine and the closing phenylalanine or tryptophan. A D gene is named only where the DNA matches it firmly. Clone size is stated in some rows and not others, as once, few, many or a class when expanded.

d_gene: TRBD2; v_gene: TRBV27; abundance: .; j_gene: TRBJ2-7; CDR3nt: TGTGCCAGCAGAGAGCGGGAACGGGTGGGCGAGCAGTACTTC; CDR3aa: CASRERERVGEQYF
d_gene: TRBD2; v_gene: TRBV5-1; abundance: .; j_gene: TRBJ2-1; CDR3nt: TGCGCCAGCAGCTTCGGACTAGCGGGTTACTCCTACAATGAGCAGTTCTTC; CDR3aa: CASSFGLAGYSYNEQFF
d_gene: TRBD2; v_gene: TRBV18; abundance: once; j_gene: TRBJ2-7; CDR3nt: TGTGCCAGCTCACCGGGAGGGGCCCCTTCCTACGAGCAGTACTTC; CDR3aa: CASSPGGAPSYEQYF
d_gene: .; v_gene: TRBV2; abundance: .; j_gene: TRBJ2-7; CDR3nt: TGTGCCAGCAGTGGGATCGAACAGGGCCCCTACGAGCAGTACTTC; CDR3aa: CASSGIEQGPYEQYF
d_gene: TRBD2; v_gene: TRBV15; abundance: .; j_gene: TRBJ2-1; CDR3nt: TGTGCCACCAGGCCAGCGGGAGGACTCGGTGGAGGTGAGCAGTTCTTC; CDR3aa: CATRPAGGLGGGEQFF
d_gene: .; v_gene: TRBV10-2; abundance: .; j_gene: TRBJ2-7; CDR3nt: TGCGCCAGCAGTGAAGATTGGGGCTACGAGCAGTACTTC; CDR3aa: CASSEDWGYEQYF
d_gene: .; v_gene: TRBV2; abundance: .; j_gene: TRBJ1-4; CDR3nt: TGTGCCAGCGGAGACGGGAAGAATCCAACTAATGAAAAACTGTTTTTT; CDR3aa: CASGDGKNPTNEKLFF
d_gene: TRBD1; v_gene: TRBV25-1; abundance: .; j_gene: TRBJ2-7; CDR3nt: TGTGCCAGCAGTGAATCACAGGGGGGCTCCTACGAGCAGTACTTC; CDR3aa: CASSESQGGSYEQYF
d_gene: TRBD2; v_gene: TRBV18; abundance: .; j_gene: TRBJ2-7; CDR3nt: TGTGCCAGCTCACTCTACCGGGAGTCCAGCGGGAACGAGCAGTACTTC; CDR3aa: CASSLYRESSGNEQYF
d_gene: TRBD1; v_gene: TRBV28; abundance: .; j_gene: TRBJ2-7; CDR3nt: TGTGCCAGCAGTTTTTCGAGACAGGGGGCCTACGAGCAGTACTTC; CDR3aa: CASSFSRQGAYEQYF
d_gene: TRBD1; v_gene: TRBV28; abundance: .; j_gene: TRBJ1-1; CDR3nt: TGTGCCAGCACTCGGACAGGGAGAGAAGCTTTCTTT; CDR3aa: CASTRTGREAFF
d_gene: .; v_gene: TRBV29-1; abundance: .; j_gene: TRBJ1-3; CDR3nt: TGCAGCGCCGTGGGGGGTGTAAACACCATATATTTT; CDR3aa: CSAVGGVNTIYF
d_gene: .; v_gene: TRBV28; abundance: .; j_gene: TRBJ1-1; CDR3nt: TGTGCCAGCAGTAGCCGCTGGGGCTCCAGGTCTTTCTTT; CDR3aa: CASSSRWGSRSFF
d_gene: TRBD2; v_gene: TRBV7-6; abundance: .; j_gene: TRBJ2-3; CDR3nt: TGTGCCAGCAGCTTCCCAGCGGGGGACACAGATACGCAGTATTTT; CDR3aa: CASSFPAGDTDTQYF
d_gene: .; v_gene: TRBV7-9; abundance: .; j_gene: TRBJ2-7; CDR3nt: TGTGCCAGCAGCCACCCTACGAGTGGGTACGAGCAGTACTTC; CDR3aa: CASSHPTSGYEQYF
d_gene: .; v_gene: TRBV11-2; abundance: .; j_gene: TRBJ2-7; CDR3nt: TGTGCCAGCAGCTTAGAATGGGGGGACGGTTACGAGCAGTACTTC; CDR3aa: CASSLEWGDGYEQYF
d_gene: TRBD2; v_gene: TRBV5-1; abundance: .; j_gene: TRBJ2-7; CDR3nt: TGCGCCAGCAGCCTTACTAGCGGGGGGGCGCGGGAGCAGTACTTC; CDR3aa: CASSLTSGGAREQYF
d_gene: .; v_gene: TRBV27; abundance: .; j_gene: TRBJ1-4; CDR3nt: TGTGCCAGCAGTTTAGGTGCTGGGCCCGGAGGGGGGGAAAAACTGTTTTTT; CDR3aa: CASSLGAGPGGGEKLFF
d_gene: TRBD1; v_gene: TRBV7-8; abundance: .; j_gene: TRBJ2-7; CDR3nt: TGTGCCAGCAGCCCGTACAGGGGGCCCGAGCAGTACTTC; CDR3aa: CASSPYRGPEQYF
d_gene: TRBD1; v_gene: TRBV7-6; abundance: few; j_gene: TRBJ2-7; CDR3nt: TGTGCCAGCAGCTCCGGGACAGAAGAGCAGTACTTC; CDR3aa: CASSSGTEEQYF
d_gene: .; v_gene: TRBV7-6; abundance: .; j_gene: TRBJ2-2; CDR3nt: TGTGCCAGCAGCTTAGGGGAGGGACAATCGAACACCGGGGAGCTGTTTTTT; CDR3aa: CASSLGEGQSNTGELFF
d_gene: TRBD1; v_gene: TRBV11-2; abundance: .; j_gene: TRBJ2-7; CDR3nt: TGTGCCAGCAGCCCACAGGGGTGGAACGAGCAGTACTTC; CDR3aa: CASSPQGWNEQYF
d_gene: .; v_gene: TRBV29-1; abundance: .; j_gene: TRBJ2-7; CDR3nt: TGCAGCGTGCTGTCCCAGGTCTCCTACGAGCAGTACTTC; CDR3aa: CSVLSQVSYEQYF
d_gene: .; v_gene: TRBV30; abundance: medium-sized; j_gene: TRBJ1-3; CDR3nt: TGTGCCTGGAGTGTAGGGGCGGGAGGCGACACCATATATTTT; CDR3aa: CAWSVGAGGDTIYF
d_gene: TRBD2; v_gene: TRBV6-5; abundance: .; j_gene: TRBJ2-3; CDR3nt: TGTGCCAGCACTCCCGGGACTAAGTTCGGAGATACGCAGTATTTT; CDR3aa: CASTPGTKFGDTQYF
d_gene: .; v_gene: TRBV5-4; abundance: .; j_gene: TRBJ1-2; CDR3nt: TGTGCCAGCAGACAAAAGGGAGGCTATGGCTACACCTTC; CDR3aa: CASRQKGGYGYTF
d_gene: .; v_gene: TRBV6-5; abundance: .; j_gene: TRBJ1-2; CDR3nt: TGTGCCAGCAGTTTACACTGGAACTATGGCTACACCTTC; CDR3aa: CASSLHWNYGYTF
d_gene: TRBD2; v_gene: TRBV27; abundance: .; j_gene: TRBJ2-7; CDR3nt: TGTGCCAGCAGTTCCGGCGGTAGCGGGAGTATCTACGAGCAGTACTTC; CDR3aa: CASSSGGSGSIYEQYF
d_gene: TRBD1; v_gene: TRBV4-1; abundance: .; j_gene: TRBJ2-1; CDR3nt: TGCGCCAGCAGCCAGGACAGGGGGACCTACAATGAGCAGTTCTTC; CDR3aa: CASSQDRGTYNEQFF
d_gene: .; v_gene: TRBV19; abundance: .; j_gene: TRBJ1-5; CDR3nt: TGTGCCAGTAGTCCCCGAGGTATCAATCAGCCCCAGCATTTT; CDR3aa: CASSPRGINQPQHF
d_gene: TRBD1; v_gene: TRBV27; abundance: .; j_gene: TRBJ2-7; CDR3nt: TGTGCCAGCAGTTTGACAGGGGGCGGGTCCTACGAGCAGTACTTC; CDR3aa: CASSLTGGGSYEQYF